The 24 T cell receptor beta chains presented below share a single source sample, sequenced in a study of blood T cell repertoires in COVID-19. Produced via immunoSEQ multiplex PCR; TCRdb's table is partial and in-frame only. The sample has fewer than 450,000 clones; roughly 90% are singletons. Material: PBMCs or T cells enriched from blood (not recorded which). All receptors come from a woman aged 25 to 39 who had recovered from COVID-19.

This clone was seen a single time. The chain links TRBV28 to TRBJ1-3, with 9 bases matching TRBD1. Germline lookup yields CDR1 MDHEN and CDR2 SYDVKM. J lost 0 bases, V lost 5 bases, and 14 bases had no gene match. CDR3 length: 19 amino acids. CDR3 protein: CASSPPGQGISSSGNTIYF. The CDR3 DNA follows: TGTGCCAGCAGTCCCCCGGGACAGGGAATCTCGTCCTCTGGAAACACCATATATTTT. Supplemented by reference TRBV28 and TRBJ1-3, the full variable domain reads DVKVTQSSRYLVKRTGEKVFLECVQDMDHENMFWYRQDPGLGLRLIYFSYDVKMKEKGDIPEGYSVSREKKERFSLILESASTNQTSMYLCASSPPGQGISSSGNTIYFGEGSWLTVV.

CDR3 loop: CSVASGASLAKNIQYF. CDR3 nucleotides: TGCAGCGTTGCTAGCGGGGCTTCCCTAGCCAAAAACATTCAGTACTTC. This chain links TRBV29-1 with TRBJ2-4; TRBD2 agrees at 9 bases. V shed 4 bases, J shed 0 bases, and the junction held 7 bases outside the gene matches. Germline V CDR1 and CDR2: SQVTM, ANQGSEA. The length of the CDR3 is 16 residues.

The chain carries TRBV28 and TRBJ2-3, with 8 nucleotides matching TRBD2. Germline V CDR1 and CDR2: MDHEN, SYDVKM. The CDR3 runs 14 residues. Unmatched junction bases numbered 6, after V lost 10 bases and J lost 0 bases. The CDR3 is CAIRGGLSTDTQYF. In DNA form, the CDR3 reads TGTGCCATCCGCGGGGGGCTTAGCACAGATACGCAGTATTTT.

The chain couples TRBV6-5 to TRBJ2-4; the match to TRBD1 covers 8 bases. The CDR3 covers 14 residues. Germline CDR1 reads MNHEY; CDR2 reads SVGAGI. V shed 6 bases and J 8 bases; nucleotides not matched to a gene: 9. Here the CDR3 DNA reads TGTGCCAGCAGGGGACAGGCTAGGGGAGACATTCAGTACTTC. Its translation is CASRGQARGDIQYF.

This chain connects TRBV7-2 to TRBJ2-2; D perhaps matches TRBD1 (6 bases). CDR1 SGHTA and CDR2 FQGNSA come from the germline V gene. CDR3 size: 16 residues. With 5 bases removed from V and 5 bases from J, the gap between germline ends came to 18 bases. This CDR3 reads CASSPKTGRGTGELFF. For the CDR3, the DNA is TGTGCCAGCAGCCCCAAGACTGGTAGGGGGACCGGGGAGCTGTTTTTT.

V is TRBV2 and J is TRBJ1-3, with D hard to call. Trimming removed 5 bases at V and 2 bases at J, with 7 bases between. This CDR3 region has 13 residues. Germline CDR1 is SNHLY and CDR2 is FYNNEI. The CDR3 nucleotides are TGTGCCAGCAGTCATGACACTGGAAACACCATATATTTT. Translation gives CASSHDTGNTIYF.

This CDR3 is CASRETGGGGAFF. For the CDR3, the DNA is TGTGCCAGCAGGGAGACAGGGGGCGGGGGAGCTTTCTTT. The chain employs TRBV6-5 and TRBJ1-1, with 10 positions matching TRBD1. V shed 6 bases, J shed 10 bases, and the junction held 8 bases outside the gene matches. CDR1 is MNHEY, CDR2 SVGAGI, per germline. CDR3 size: 13 residues.

The chain employs TRBV7-9 and TRBJ2-2; 8 bases fit TRBD2. Germline values: CDR1 SEHNR, CDR2 FQNEAQ (reference sequence). The CDR3 has 13 amino acids. V lost 11 bases to trimming and J lost 5 bases; unmatched junction nucleotides: 7. The CDR3 nucleotides are TGTGCCCCGGAGCGGGGGAGAACCGGGGAGCTGTTTTTT. This gives the protein CAPERGRTGELFF.

This chain's CDR3 is CASSENHRGRSGYTF. DNA of the CDR3: TGCGCCAGCAGTGAGAATCACAGGGGGAGGAGTGGCTACACCTTC. The V and J genes are TRBV10-2 and TRBJ1-2, with 8 nucleotides matching TRBD1. Germline-derived CDR1 and CDR2 are WSHSY and SAAADI. The trim removed 2 bases at V and 7 bases at J, leaving 9 bases unmatched. The CDR3 loop spans 15 amino acids.

The rearrangement joins TRBV29-1 to TRBJ2-7; D uncertain. Germline lookup yields CDR1 SQVTM and CDR2 ANQGSEA. Trimming removed 4 bases at V and 4 bases at J, with 8 bases between. The CDR3 spans 11 residues. CDR3 DNA: TGCAGCGTTGTGGCACAGTACGAGCAGTACTTC. It is translated as CSVVAQYEQYF.

This clone has more than one count but fewer than ten. The rearrangement joins TRBV10-2 to TRBJ1-6, with D possibly TRBD1 on 6 matching bases. The CDR3 sequence is 17 residues long. The V gene's germline CDR1 is WSHSY and CDR2 SAAADI. V was shortened by 8 bases and J by 9 bases, with 26 bases between the two germline ends. The CDR3 coding sequence is TGCGCCAGCCTCGGGGGGGCTCTCTCCTCAGGAAGTTCACCCCTCCACTTT. Protein product: CASLGGALSSGSSPLHF.

The chain is built from TRBV2 and TRBJ1-1, with TRBD1 identical over 10 bases. This CDR3 spans 15 amino acids. V lost 5 bases, J lost 5 bases, and 8 bases stayed unmatched. Germline V gene sequence: CDR1 SNHLY, CDR2 FYNNEI. CDR3 nucleotides: TGTGCCAGCAGTCGGCCGGGACAGGGGTGGACTGAAGCTTTCTTT. Protein product: CASSRPGQGWTEAFF.

This clone was observed a few times. The rearrangement uses TRBV19 and TRBJ1-1; 7 bases line up with TRBD1. The CDR3 extends over 16 amino acids. Germline trimming cut 6 bases from V and 3 bases from J; bases unmatched to any gene: 13. Germline loops: CDR1 LNHDA, CDR2 SQIVND (reference sequence). The CDR3 coding sequence is TGTGCCAGTAGACCTAATTTGGGACAGATCTACACTGAAGCTTTCTTT. Translated, it gives CASRPNLGQIYTEAFF.

The J gene is TRBJ1-1, the V gene TRBV6-5; 7 bases line up with TRBD1. The CDR3 has 13 amino acids. Germline trimming cut 8 bases from V and 1 base from J; bases unmatched to any gene: 4. Germline V CDR1 and CDR2: MNHEY, SVGAGI. CDR3 loop: CASGRTGNTEAFF. The CDR3 DNA reads as TGTGCCAGCGGTAGGACAGGGAACACTGAAGCTTTCTTT.

The chain joins TRBV5-4 to TRBJ2-5, with D tentatively TRBD2 (5 bases). This CDR3 is 11 amino acids long. In germline, CDR1 is SGHNT, CDR2 YYREEE (reference sequence). V was pared by 9 bases and J by 2 bases, with 8 bases between. CDR3 sequence reads: CATSGQETQYF. The DNA of the CDR3 is TGTGCCACCTCGGGGCAAGAGACCCAGTACTTC.

The chain couples TRBV6-1 to TRBJ1-2; tentatively, D is TRBD1 (6 bases). Trimming shortened V by 2 bases and J by 4 bases, and 8 bases separated the two germline ends. This CDR3 has 13 residues. Per the germline V gene, CDR1 is MNHNS and CDR2 is SASEGT. CDR3 sequence: CASSETGPYGYTF. CDR3 DNA: TGTGCCAGCAGTGAAACAGGGCCCTATGGCTACACCTTC.

In its sample, this clone was seen once. The chain recombines TRBV20-1 with TRBJ2-2; D uncertain. Germline V gives CDR1 DFQATT, CDR2 SNEGSKA (reference sequence). CDR3 size: 14 residues. The ends were cut back, 3 bases at V and 6 bases at J, with 14 bases in the middle. The DNA of the CDR3 is TGCAGTGCTAGTTCGCCGACCGGGTCCGGGGAGCTGTTTTTT. Translated, it gives CSASSPTGSGELFF.

This clone has more than one count but fewer than ten. The rearrangement joins TRBV12-3 or TRBV12-4 to TRBJ1-1; no clear D. CDR3 length: 13 residues. V lost 6 bases to trimming and J lost 1 base, with 9 bases between them. The DNA of the CDR3 is TGTGCCAGCAGGGGTCGGGGGAACACTGAAGCTTTCTTT. It specifies CASRGRGNTEAFF.

This chain joins TRBV2 and TRBJ1-3; maybe TRBD1 (5 bases). V lost 2 bases and J lost 2, with 13 bases in between. The CDR3 loop spans 16 amino acids. CDR1 SNHLY and CDR2 FYNNEI come from the germline V gene. CDR3 nucleotides: TGTGCCAGCAGTGAAACAGGAGGGGAGCCTGGAAACACCATATATTTT. This encodes CASSETGGEPGNTIYF.

The V gene is TRBV7-8, the J gene TRBJ2-6, with D possibly being TRBD2 (6 bases). The V end was cut by 1 base, the J end by 3 bases, with 7 bases between. The CDR3 sequence is 15 residues long. Germline V gene lookup returns CDR1 SGHVS and CDR2 FQNEAQ. In nucleotides, the CDR3 is TGTGCCAGCAGCTTAGTGCGGGATGGGGCCAACGTCCTGACTTTC. Translated, it gives CASSLVRDGANVLTF.

The rearrangement links TRBV7-6 to TRBJ1-4, with 9 bases matching TRBD1. The V gene end was trimmed by 4 bases and the J gene end by 0 bases; junction bases not matched to a gene: 6. The CDR3 loop spans 17 amino acids. Germline values: CDR1 SGHVS, CDR2 FNYEAQ. The CDR3: CASSSGDRAATNEKLFF. The CDR3 nucleotides read TGTGCCAGCAGCTCAGGGGACAGGGCCGCAACTAATGAAAAACTGTTTTTT.

This rearrangement joins TRBV5-4 to TRBJ1-4; D unresolved. Germline V gene sequence: CDR1 SGHNT, CDR2 YYREEE (reference sequence). The V gene lost 0 bases and the J gene lost 0 bases, with 9 bases spanning the gap. CDR3 length: 16 residues. The CDR3 DNA sequence: TGTGCCAGCAGCTTGGGTACTCACGCAACTAATGAAAAACTGTTTTTT. This sequence encodes CASSLGTHATNEKLFF.

V and J are TRBV6-6 and TRBJ1-2; 7 positions agree with TRBD1. In germline, CDR1 is MNHNY, CDR2 SVGAGI (reference sequence). With 5 bases clipped from V and 2 bases from J, the junction kept 17 bases outside the gene matches. This CDR3 has 18 residues. This chain's CDR3 is CASSPHSNRGTINYGYTF. CDR3 nucleotide sequence: TGTGCCAGCAGTCCACATAGTAACAGGGGAACCATCAACTATGGCTACACCTTC.

The chain combines TRBV5-1 with TRBJ2-7; D may be TRBD1 (5 bases). Germline CDR1 and CDR2: SGHRS and YFSETQ. V lost 2 bases and J 4 bases, leaving 13 bases between the germline ends. CDR3 length equals 14 residues. CDR3 amino acids: CASSLAGNIYEQYF. The CDR3, as DNA: TGCGCCAGCAGCTTAGCAGGGAATATTTACGAGCAGTACTTC.